The 28 T cell receptor beta chains below were found in one sample sequenced in a study of blood T cells in healthy people across ages. The second PCR ran about 6 to 11 cycles with a sample-barcoded 5' primer and J-beta primers. TCRdb ran MiXCR on the 5' RACE reads and lists one entry per CDR3 protein. In the table there are about 1.6 million distinct CDR3 sequences, roughly 32% of which are singletons. Sequenced material: blood. The receptor set was obtained from a woman aged 25 to 39 in good health.

V gene TRBV20-1 combines with J gene TRBJ2-7; possibly TRBD1 or TRBD2 for D (5 bases each). The CDR3 runs to 17 residues. The V end was cut by 2 bases, the J end by 2 bases, with 22 bases between. CDR1 and CDR2 from the germline V gene are DFQATT and SNEGSKA (reference sequence). CDR3 loop: CSARPGQGFGETYEQYF. The CDR3 DNA reads as TGCAGTGCTAGACCGGGGCAGGGTTTTGGTGAGACCTACGAGCAGTACTTC.

This clonotype came up a few times. The junction shows a germline mismatch at one end, possibly a read error. The chain is built from TRBV5-6 and TRBJ2-7; TRBD1 agrees at 7 bases. CDR3 size: 16 residues. Per germline, CDR1 SGHDT and CDR2 YYEEEE. The CDR3 protein is CAGSSRTGLSSYEQYF. In DNA, the CDR3 is TGTGCCGGCAGCTCCCGGACAGGCCTGTCCTCCTACGAGCAGTACTTC.

The V gene is TRBV7-9, the J gene TRBJ2-7; D is ambiguous. The CDR3 covers 15 residues. V was clipped by 0 bases and J by 5 bases, with 14 bases between them. Germline assignment: CDR1 SEHNR and CDR2 FQNEAQ (reference sequence). The CDR3 DNA reads TGTGCCAGCAGCTTAGCCTATGTATTAGGGAACGAGCAGTACTTC. Its protein is CASSLAYVLGNEQYF.

This clonotype was seen only a few times. CDR3 amino acids: CASSSERQGNNEKLFF. The CDR3 DNA is TGCGCCAGCAGCTCGGAACGACAGGGAAACAATGAAAAACTGTTTTTT. The chain recombines TRBV5-1 with TRBJ1-4; 7 bases agree with TRBD1. This CDR3 has 16 residues. Losses at the gene ends were 3 bases for V and 5 bases for J; bases not matched to a gene: 10. CDR1 is SGHRS and CDR2 is YFSETQ in the germline V gene.

This clonotype was seen just once. The rearrangement links TRBV14 to TRBJ2-3; D uncertain. V lost 3 bases and J 4 bases, leaving 14 bases between the germline ends. CDR1 and CDR2 (germline): SGHDN, FVKESK. The CDR3 has 15 residues. CDR3: CASSHLARQPDTQYF. The DNA of the CDR3 is TGTGCCAGCAGCCACCTGGCTCGCCAACCAGATACGCAGTATTTT.

The chain couples TRBV10-1 to TRBJ2-1, with D unresolved. V was pared by 1 base and J by 12 bases, with 13 bases between. This CDR3 is built from 13 residues. CDR1 and CDR2 (germline): WNHNN, SYGVQD (reference sequence). This CDR3 reads CASSEWPSSRQFF. The CDR3 coding sequence is TGCGCCAGCAGTGAGTGGCCCAGCAGTCGGCAGTTCTTC.

This clonotype was detected only a few times. The V call is TRBV4-2, the J call TRBJ2-1; 7 bases are shared with TRBD2. Per germline, CDR1 LGHNA and CDR2 YNFKEQ. This CDR3 has 14 residues. The V segment lost 1 base and the J segment 5 bases; nucleotides outside the gene matches: 2. The CDR3 nucleotides read TGTGCCAGCAGCCAAGTGAGCGGGAACAATGAGCAGTTCTTC. It specifies CASSQVSGNNEQFF.

The chain recombines TRBV20-1 with TRBJ1-5, with 7 bases fitting TRBD1. Losses at the gene ends were 0 bases for V and 4 bases for J; bases not matched to a gene: 15. Germline loops: CDR1 DFQATT, CDR2 SNEGSKA (reference sequence). CDR3 size: 18 residues. CDR3: CSARDALGTVRLNQPQHF. CDR3 in DNA: TGCAGTGCTAGAGACGCTCTTGGGACAGTAAGGTTAAATCAGCCCCAGCATTTT.

The chain has TRBV20-1 and TRBJ2-5; 8 bases are a match to TRBD2. Per germline, CDR1 DFQATT and CDR2 SNEGSKA (reference sequence). This CDR3 region has 17 residues. V dropped 6 bases and J dropped 2; count of bases not matched to a gene: 17. CDR3 amino acids: CSAHRGLGHRGQETQYF. The CDR3 DNA is TGCAGTGCCCACCGGGGACTAGGCCACCGCGGGCAAGAGACCCAGTACTTC.

The chain links TRBV30 to TRBJ2-1; 8 bases fit TRBD2. There are 13 residues in the CDR3. With 3 bases clipped from V and 7 bases from J, the junction kept 5 bases outside the gene matches. Germline V CDR1 and CDR2: GTSNPN, SVGIG (reference sequence). The CDR3 sequence is CAWSGGALNEQFF. In DNA form, the CDR3 reads TGTGCCTGGAGCGGGGGGGCGTTGAATGAGCAGTTCTTC.

The chain joins TRBV15 to TRBJ2-2, with D tentatively TRBD1 (6 bases). CDR1 is LNHNV and CDR2 is YYDKDF in the germline V gene (reference sequence). Trimming shortened V by 1 base and J by 3 bases, and 12 bases separated the two germline ends. There are 16 residues in the CDR3. CDR3 bases: TGTGCCACCAGCAGAGGGAAGACAGGAGACACCGGGGAGCTGTTTTTT. Its translation is CATSRGKTGDTGELFF.

The CDR3 sequence: CSARASGRSTGELFF. The CDR3 bases are TGCAGTGCTAGAGCCAGCGGGAGGAGCACCGGGGAGCTGTTTTTT. The chain recombines TRBV20-1 with TRBJ2-2, with TRBD2 matching over 9 bases. V lost 1 base and J lost 4; bases outside the gene matches: 4. This CDR3 has 15 residues. Looked up from germline, CDR1 is DFQATT and CDR2 is SNEGSKA (reference sequence).

The chain links TRBV20-1 to TRBJ2-1; the match to TRBD2 covers 8 bases. V lost 2 bases and J lost 0; bases outside the gene matches: 12. Germline V CDR1 and CDR2: DFQATT, SNEGSKA (reference sequence). The CDR3 runs 18 residues. In DNA, the CDR3 is TGCAGTGCTAGAACACAAAGCGGGGGTGCCCCCTCCTACAATGAGCAGTTCTTC. It is translated as CSARTQSGGAPSYNEQFF.

DNA for the CDR3: TGCGCCAGCAGCCAAGATTCGACAGCTCTAGCCAAAAACATTCAGTACTTC. It translates to CASSQDSTALAKNIQYF. V and J are TRBV4-1 and TRBJ2-4, with a weak D call TRBD1 (5 bases). CDR3 size: 17 residues. The germline gives CDR1 MGHRA, CDR2 YSYEKL. The germline V and J ends were trimmed by 0 bases and 0 bases, with 12 bases remaining between them.

For this clonotype: This may be a read error: a much more frequent sequence differs by one nucleotide. This sequence joins TRBV7-2 and TRBJ1-2; no definite D call. This CDR3 has 12 residues. Germline V CDR1 and CDR2: SGHTA, FQGNSA. CDR3 DNA: TGTGCCGGCAGCTTGTTTGGTGAAGGCTACACCTTC. This codes for CAGSLFGEGYTF.

J is TRBJ2-3 and V is TRBV9, with 7 bases lining up with TRBD2. V gave up 4 bases and J gave up 14 bases; unmatched junction bases: 10. There are 12 residues in the CDR3. Per the germline V gene, CDR1 is SGDLS and CDR2 is YYNGEE. DNA for the CDR3: TGTGCCAGCAGCTCAACGGGAGGATCGCGGTATTTT. Its translation: CASSSTGGSRYF.

There are many counts of this clonotype. V usage is TRBV11-1 and J usage is TRBJ2-5; maybe TRBD2 (5 bases). There are 13 residues in the CDR3. Germline values: CDR1 SGHAT, CDR2 FQDESV (reference sequence). The germline V and J ends were trimmed by 8 bases and 4 bases, with 14 bases remaining between them. The CDR3: CASALDAGETQYF. The CDR3 DNA is TGTGCCAGCGCTTTAGACGCGGGAGAGACCCAGTACTTC.

This chain links TRBV14 with TRBJ1-1; D is undetermined. This CDR3 has 17 residues. V was cut by 0 bases and J by 3 bases, with 17 bases left in between. Germline loops: CDR1 SGHDN, CDR2 FVKESK. For the CDR3, the DNA is TGTGCCAGCAGCCAAGATCTCAGGTGGGATTTGGACACTGAAGCTTTCTTT. Its protein product is CASSQDLRWDLDTEAFF.

Only a few counts were recorded for this clonotype. The rearrangement uses TRBV7-8 and TRBJ2-1, with TRBD2 matching over 7 bases. Germline V gene data show CDR1 as SGHVS and CDR2 as FQNEAQ. V lost 1 base to trimming and J lost 6 bases; unmatched junction nucleotides: 3. The CDR3 contains 14 residues. The chain's CDR3 is CASSLGTRTNEQFF. The CDR3 DNA follows: TGTGCCAGCAGCTTAGGGACTAGAACCAATGAGCAGTTCTTC.

This clonotype was observed a handful of times. V usage is TRBV28 and J usage is TRBJ2-3; 10 bases align to TRBD2. Trimming at V came to 7 bases and at J to 8 bases, leaving 12 bases not matched to a gene. The CDR3 has 15 residues. Germline V gene lookup returns CDR1 MDHEN and CDR2 SYDVKM. The CDR3 bases are TGTGCCAGCACCCGAGGCAGCGGGAGGGTGGGTACGCAGTATTTT. It encodes CASTRGSGRVGTQYF.

The chain carries TRBV5-1 and TRBJ1-4, with D unclear. The V gene lost 4 bases and the J gene lost 1 base, with 14 bases spanning the gap. This CDR3 region has 16 residues. CDR1 is SGHRS, CDR2 YFSETQ, per germline. The CDR3 is CASSETRSGTNEKLFF. CDR3 in DNA: TGCGCCAGCAGCGAAACCCGGAGTGGAACTAATGAAAAACTGTTTTTT. The whole variable domain, filled in from reference TRBV5-1 and TRBJ1-4, reads KAGVTQTPRYLIKTRGQQVTLSCSPISGHRSVSWYQQTPGQGLQFLFEYFSETQRNKGNFPGRFSGRQFSNSRSEMNVSTLELGDSALYLCASSETRSGTNEKLFFGSGTQLSVL.

Ten or more counts support this clonotype. The rearrangement joins TRBV10-3 to TRBJ2-3; 8 bases match TRBD1. The germline CDR1 and CDR2 sequences are ENHRY and SYGVKD. Trimming took 10 bases from V and 4 from J; bases not matched to a gene: 7. The CDR3 totals 13 residues. The CDR3 here is CATHGQGADTQYF. The CDR3 DNA reads TGTGCCACTCACGGACAGGGTGCAGATACGCAGTATTTT.

This chain links TRBV28 with TRBJ2-3; D tentatively reads TRBD1 or TRBD2 (6 bases each). Germline CDR1 is MDHEN and CDR2 is SYDVKM. This CDR3 has 16 amino acids. The V and J ends lost 5 bases and 5 bases respectively, with 20 bases between them. Here the CDR3 DNA reads TGTGCCAGCAGTAAATCAGGGGAGGTAATGGGAGATACGCAGTATTTT. It specifies CASSKSGEVMGDTQYF.

This clonotype was recorded once. V and J are TRBV5-1 and TRBJ2-1; TRBD2 matches at 7 bases. CDR1 and CDR2 (germline): SGHRS, YFSETQ. The CDR3 runs to 16 residues. With V trimmed by 0 bases and J by 8 bases, 11 bases remained unmatched. The CDR3 reads CASSLVSAGVVDEQFF. CDR3 bases: TGCGCCAGCAGCTTGGTTTCGGCGGGAGTGGTCGATGAGCAGTTCTTC.

J is TRBJ2-3 and V is TRBV5-1; weak D call: TRBD2 (7 bases). The CDR3 length is 16 residues. Trimming stripped 1 base from V and 4 bases from J, with 16 bases between. Germline-derived CDR1 and CDR2 are SGHRS and YFSETQ. In DNA, the CDR3 is TGCGCCAGCAGCTTGAGTGGGGGGGCCATTTCAGATACGCAGTATTTT. It yields the protein CASSLSGGAISDTQYF. Full variable domain (outside the CDR3, taken from reference TRBV5-1 and TRBJ2-3): KAGVTQTPRYLIKTRGQQVTLSCSPISGHRSVSWYQQTPGQGLQFLFEYFSETQRNKGNFPGRFSGRQFSNSRSEMNVSTLELGDSALYLCASSLSGGAISDTQYFGPGTRLTVL.

There are many counts of this clonotype. The chain joins TRBV27 to TRBJ1-2; D is undetermined. V lost 4 bases to trimming and J lost 3 bases, with 9 bases between them. The CDR3 covers 13 residues. Germline V gene sequence: CDR1 MNHEY, CDR2 SMNVEV (reference sequence). CDR3 nucleotide sequence: TGTGCCAGCAGTTCCGGACCCCACTATGGCTACACCTTC. Its protein is CASSSGPHYGYTF.

Only a few counts were recorded for this clonotype. The chain has TRBV11-2 and TRBJ2-7, with D unresolved. Trimming took off 5 bases at V and 3 bases at J, with 14 bases between the two ends. Germline loops: CDR1 SGHAT, CDR2 FQNNGV. The CDR3 consists of 14 residues. DNA for the CDR3: TGTGCCAGCAGCCAACCCAGTAGCTTCTACGAGCAGTACTTC. It translates to CASSQPSSFYEQYF. The entire variable domain, with the rest obtained from reference TRBV11-2 and TRBJ2-7, is as follows: EAGVAQSPRYKIIEKRQSVAFWCNPISGHATLYWYQQILGQGPKLLIQFQNNGVVDDSQLPKDRFSAERLKGVDSTLKIQPAKLEDSAVYLCASSQPSSFYEQYFGPGTRLTVT.

The gene calls are TRBV28 and TRBJ2-4; weak D call: TRBD2 (5 bases). Per the germline V gene, CDR1 is MDHEN and CDR2 is SYDVKM. The V end lost 4 bases, the J end lost 13 bases, and 20 bases lay between the germline ends. CDR3 length: 14 amino acids. The CDR3 nucleotides are TGTGCCAGCAGTTCCCCTACTAGTTTCCGAGAGCAGTACTTC. Protein: CASSSPTSFREQYF.